This TCR beta chain was captured in a study of Tregs in tolerant kidney transplant recipients. Study overall: Related graft donors supplied nonmyeloablative bone marrow transplants, and mixed chimerism was transient. Findings and limits, study-wide: Antigen-driven expansion was suggested because donor-specific Tregs expanded more than all Tregs in tolerant patients. This study did not directly address biological reproducibility.

Produced via immunoSEQ multiplex PCR; TCRdb's table is partial and in-frame only. The table has fewer than 65,000 clones, 70% to 90% seen once. The V and J ends lost 4 bases and 0 bases respectively, with 10 bases between them. Germline CDR1 reads LNHDA; CDR2 reads SQIVND (reference sequence). The CDR3 has 15 residues. On this clone: Its antigen is not known.

This sequence joins TRBV19 and TRBJ2-1, with D perhaps matching TRBD2 (6 bases). This clonotype was obtained from a human donor who received a combined kidney and bone marrow transplant. Sample: Tregs from blood, taken before the transplant. The DNA for the CDR3 is TGTGCCAGTAGTAAGGGAGGAAGCTCCTACAATGAGCAGTTCTTC. Amino acids: CASSKGGSSYNEQFF. Based on the CDR3 plus reference TRBV19 and TRBJ2-1, the full variable domain is DGGITQSPKYLFRKEGQNVTLSCEQNLNHDAMYWYRQDPGQGLRLIYYSQIVNDFQKGDIAEGYSVSREKKESFPLTVTSAQKNPTAFYLCASSKGGSSYNEQFFGPGTRLTVL.